This T cell receptor beta chain was found in a study of T-cell memory formation after mild COVID-19. Across the study: In these data, TCR clusters were largely donor specific. Study conclusions and caveats: CD4/CD8 balance characterized clones contracting day 15 to 85, and CD4+ skew characterized later expanders. Mainly CM and EM harbored the contracting CD4+ clones; mainly EMRA harbored the CD8+ ones.

Turning to this clonotype: Its antigen is as yet unknown.

It was 5'RACE with constant-segment primers that produced the TCR alpha and TCR beta cDNA libraries, which carried sample barcodes and UMIs. TCRdb re-analysed the 5' RACE reads in MiXCR, keeping a single row per CDR3 protein. The profile shows tens of thousands of distinct CDR3 sequences, about 23% of them singletons. The CDR3 length is 16 residues. CDR1 and CDR2 (germline): MGHRA, YSYEKL. With 4 bases removed from V and 2 bases from J, the gap between germline ends came to 14 bases. The specimen sequenced was PBMCs or a T cell subset sorted from them (not recorded which). The TCR originated in a man between 18 and 35 years old who had mild COVID-19 (a few samples of this study predate the infection). Cell type and time point are not known. V gene TRBV4-1 combines with J gene TRBJ2-2, with a weak D call TRBD1 (6 bases). The CDR3 here is CASSPQAQGNTGELFF. The CDR3 bases are TGCGCCAGCAGCCCGCAGGCACAGGGTAACACCGGGGAGCTGTTTTTT.